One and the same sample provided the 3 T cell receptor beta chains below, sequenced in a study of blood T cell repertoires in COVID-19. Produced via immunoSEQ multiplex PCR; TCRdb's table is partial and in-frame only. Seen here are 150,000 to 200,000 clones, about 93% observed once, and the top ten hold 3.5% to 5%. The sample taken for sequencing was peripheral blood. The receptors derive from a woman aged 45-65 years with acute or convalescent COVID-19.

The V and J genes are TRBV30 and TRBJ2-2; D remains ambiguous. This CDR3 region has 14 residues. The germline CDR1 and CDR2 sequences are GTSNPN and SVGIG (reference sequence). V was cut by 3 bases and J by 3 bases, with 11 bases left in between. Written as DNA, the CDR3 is TGTGCCTGGAGCCCCTTCTTTTACACCGGGGAGCTGTTTTTT. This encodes CAWSPFFYTGELFF.

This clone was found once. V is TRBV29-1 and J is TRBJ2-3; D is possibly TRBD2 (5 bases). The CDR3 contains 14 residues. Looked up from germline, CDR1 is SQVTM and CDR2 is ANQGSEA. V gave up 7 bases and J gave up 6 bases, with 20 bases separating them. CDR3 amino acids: CSGLDPVRGDTQYF. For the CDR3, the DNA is TGCAGCGGCTTAGATCCGGTCCGGGGTGATACGCAGTATTTT.

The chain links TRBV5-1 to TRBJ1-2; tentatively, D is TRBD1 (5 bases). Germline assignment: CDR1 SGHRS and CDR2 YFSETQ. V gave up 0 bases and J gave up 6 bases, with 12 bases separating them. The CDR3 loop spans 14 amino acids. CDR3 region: CASSLESPGNGYTF. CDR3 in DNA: TGCGCCAGCAGCTTGGAGTCGCCAGGGAATGGCTACACCTTC.